This record looks at one T cell receptor beta chain sequence and its context. This record comes from a study of early T cells in non-severe SARS-CoV-2 infection. Across the whole study: RNA in bulk from unsorted whole blood was sequenced, and chains were unpaired.

This CDR3 has 13 residues. Germline CDR1 and CDR2: SQVTM and ANQGSEA. The V and J ends lost 4 bases and 3 bases respectively, with 13 bases between them. A single record per CDR3 protein comes from TCRdb applying MiXCR to the 5' RACE reads. Of under 140,000 distinct CDR3 sequences detected, 10% to 15% appear once; the ten largest clones hold 3.5% to 4%. The starting material was whole blood, obtained at baseline. This receptor was obtained from an adult who was a healthcare worker with PCR-confirmed SARS-CoV-2 infection or an uninfected control (not recorded which). The V call is TRBV29-1, the J call TRBJ2-7; D is ambiguous. DNA for the CDR3: TGCAGCGTTGGTTCCGGGCCGAGCTACGAGCAGTACTTC. Translated, it gives CSVGSGPSYEQYF.